A single sample is the source of the 20 T cell receptor beta chains below, sequenced in a study of OX40 agonist ivuxolimab in advanced cancers. Profiling relied on immunoSEQ multiplex PCR, and the TCRdb table lists in-frame clones only, not all of them. This repertoire shows about 53,000 clones, less than 85% found once; its top ten account for roughly an eighth. Specimen: CD4+ or CD8+ T cells sorted from blood, collected in a trial of the OX40 agonist ivuxolimab. Receptor source: an adult with an advanced solid tumor such as melanoma, head and neck, liver or kidney cancer.

J is TRBJ2-4 and V is TRBV27, with a tentative D call TRBD1 (5 bases). The V end was cut by 3 bases, the J end by 9 bases, with 12 bases between. CDR1 is MNHEY, CDR2 SMNVEV, per germline (reference sequence). CDR3 length: 13 amino acids. The CDR3 is CASSLKGQGIQYF. DNA for the CDR3: TGTGCCAGCAGTTTGAAGGGGCAGGGCATTCAGTACTTC.

V gene TRBV2 combines with J gene TRBJ2-1; TRBD2 aligns across 9 bases. Germline CDR1 is SNHLY and CDR2 is FYNNEI. The CDR3 contains 18 residues. The V gene end was trimmed by 2 bases and the J gene end by 2 bases; junction bases not matched to a gene: 10. The CDR3 DNA is TGTGCCAGCAGTGAATCTCTTAGCGGGAGTGGAGCCTACAATGAGCAGTTCTTC. Residues: CASSESLSGSGAYNEQFF.

CDR3 sequence: CASSLGTAEKLFF. The CDR3 DNA sequence: TGTGCCAGCAGCCTCGGGACAGCTGAAAAACTGTTTTTT. The chain uses TRBV11-1 and TRBJ1-4, with 7 bases aligning to TRBD1. The trim removed 5 bases at V and 7 bases at J, leaving 4 bases unmatched. The germline V gene has CDR1 SGHAT and CDR2 FQDESV (reference sequence). CDR3 length: 13 amino acids.

The V call is TRBV11-3, the J call TRBJ1-1, with D uncertain. The germline V gene has CDR1 SGHNT and CDR2 YENEEA. Trimming shortened V by 5 bases and J by 4 bases, and 14 bases separated the two germline ends. This CDR3 spans 14 amino acids. Here the CDR3 DNA reads TGTGCCAGCAGCCCCGCGGGGAGGGCCACTGAAGCTTTCTTT. As protein: CASSPAGRATEAFF.

This clone was picked up a small number of times. This chain uses TRBV5-5 with TRBJ2-7; possibly TRBD1 for D (6 bases). The CDR3 has 14 amino acids. Germline lookup yields CDR1 SGHKS and CDR2 YYEKEE (reference sequence). Trimming pared 2 bases from V and 6 bases from J, leaving 15 bases between. The CDR3 spells CASSFARGVGEQYF. The CDR3 nucleotides are TGTGCCAGCAGCTTCGCCAGGGGAGTAGGCGAGCAGTACTTC.

V and J are TRBV7-9 and TRBJ2-1; TRBD1 agrees at 9 bases. The CDR3 sequence is 15 residues long. Germline V gene lookup returns CDR1 SEHNR and CDR2 FQNEAQ (reference sequence). After removal of 5 bases from V and 4 bases from J, the junction contained 6 bases not matched to a gene. The chain's CDR3 is CASSPNRGRYNEQFF. The CDR3 DNA reads as TGTGCCAGCAGCCCGAACAGGGGGCGGTACAATGAGCAGTTCTTC.

Only a few counts were recorded for this clone. The chain combines TRBV5-8 with TRBJ2-3, with 7 bases identical to TRBD2. Germline CDR1 is SGHTS and CDR2 is YDEGEE. Trimming at V came to 4 bases and at J to 2 bases, leaving 4 bases not matched to a gene. The CDR3 length is 14 residues. The CDR3 loop reads CASSRGEATDTQYF. In DNA, the CDR3 is TGTGCCAGCAGCCGGGGGGAGGCCACAGATACGCAGTATTTT.

The chain combines TRBV9 with TRBJ2-1; D might be TRBD2 (6 bases). The germline V gene has CDR1 SGDLS and CDR2 YYNGEE. CDR3 length: 15 amino acids. V was shortened by 4 bases and J by 3 bases, with 14 bases between the two germline ends. CDR3 sequence (DNA): TGTGCCAGCAGCCCAGAGGGGCGGGGCTACAATGAGCAGTTCTTC. It codes for CASSPEGRGYNEQFF. Full variable domain (outside the CDR3, taken from reference TRBV9 and TRBJ2-1): DSGVTQTPKHLITATGQRVTLRCSPRSGDLSVYWYQQSLDQGLQFLIQYYNGEERAKGNILERFSAQQFPDLHSELNLSSLELGDSALYFCASSPEGRGYNEQFFGPGTRLTVL.

The chain links TRBV7-3 to TRBJ1-1; D remains unclear. CDR3 length: 14 amino acids. CDR1 is SGHTA and CDR2 is FQGTGA in the germline V gene. V was trimmed by 5 bases and J by 3 bases, leaving 13 bases between them. CDR3 protein: CASSPARRDTEAFF. The CDR3 region has the DNA TGTGCCAGCAGCCCCGCCCGGAGGGACACTGAAGCTTTCTTT.

The chain links TRBV5-4 to TRBJ1-1; 10 positions match TRBD1. Germline CDR1 reads SGHNT; CDR2 reads YYREEE (reference sequence). CDR3 length: 15 residues. Trimming cost V 3 bases and J 3 bases; bases outside gene matches: 5. CDR3 DNA: TGTGCCAGCAGCTCCGACAGGGGGCGATACACTGAAGCTTTCTTT. It translates to CASSSDRGRYTEAFF.

J is TRBJ1-2 and V is TRBV28; D is uncertain. Between the trimmed V and J ends, which lost 6 bases and 4 bases, there was a span of 12 bases. The V gene's germline CDR1 is MDHEN and CDR2 SYDVKM. The CDR3 extends over 13 amino acids. The CDR3 DNA is TGTGCCAGCAGGCGGGGAGGGATCTATGGCTACACCTTC. This sequence encodes CASRRGGIYGYTF.

The genes are TRBV2 and TRBJ2-5; possibly TRBD2 for D (5 bases). The ends were cut back, 4 bases at V and 5 bases at J, with 8 bases in the middle. CDR1 is SNHLY and CDR2 is FYNNEI in the germline V gene. The CDR3 spans 12 residues. The DNA of the CDR3 is TGTGCCAGCAGTGTAGGAGGTGAGACCCAGTACTTC. Encoded protein: CASSVGGETQYF.

This sequence joins TRBV27 and TRBJ2-7, with 7 bases that match TRBD2. Trimming removed 3 bases from V and 3 bases from J; junction bases left unmatched: 8. Germline V gene data show CDR1 as MNHEY and CDR2 as SMNVEV (reference sequence). The CDR3 has 15 amino acids. The CDR3 loop reads CASSFVTSNFYEQYF. The CDR3 DNA follows: TGTGCCAGCAGTTTCGTGACTAGCAACTTCTACGAGCAGTACTTC.

The V call is TRBV2, the J call TRBJ2-7; D is unclear. Germline V gives CDR1 SNHLY, CDR2 FYNNEI. The CDR3 is 12 amino acids. V gave up 2 bases and J gave up 6 bases, with 8 bases separating them. CDR3 region: CASSERGREQYF. CDR3 sequence (DNA): TGTGCCAGCAGTGAACGAGGTCGCGAGCAGTACTTC.

The rearrangement joins TRBV23-1 to TRBJ1-4; 9 positions match TRBD1. TRBV23-1 is marked as an open reading frame, function uncertain. Unmatched junction bases numbered 13, after V lost 4 bases and J lost 7 bases. This CDR3 contains 17 residues. In DNA, the CDR3 is TGCGCCAGCAGTCGAGGGGGGACAGGGAGAGTTAGTGAAAAACTGTTTTTT. Amino acid sequence: CASSRGGTGRVSEKLFF.

The CDR3 here is CASSFSGITEAFF. The DNA for the CDR3 is TGTGCCAGCAGCTTTTCGGGGATAACTGAAGCTTTCTTT. V is TRBV5-5 and J is TRBJ1-1; the D is unclear. Germline loops: CDR1 SGHKS, CDR2 YYEKEE (reference sequence). The CDR3 has 13 residues. The V end lost 2 bases, the J end lost 5 bases, and 10 bases lay between the germline ends.

In the case of this clone: This specimen includes other DNA sequences encoding the same CDR3. DNA for the CDR3: TGCGCCAGCAGCTTGGGACAGGGGGCTTACGAGCAGTACTTC. Translation gives CASSLGQGAYEQYF. The chain uses TRBV5-1 and TRBJ2-7, with 10 bases lining up with TRBD1. CDR1 and CDR2 from the germline V gene are SGHRS and YFSETQ. The CDR3 runs to 14 residues. V was pared by 0 bases and J by 4 bases, with 1 base of the junction left unmatched.

This chain links TRBV27 with TRBJ2-3, with D unresolved. Germline V gene sequence: CDR1 MNHEY, CDR2 SMNVEV (reference sequence). The CDR3 extends over 13 amino acids. V gave up 7 bases and J gave up 1 base, with 9 bases separating them. The CDR3 sequence is CASKGSGTDTQYF. In DNA, the CDR3 is TGTGCCAGCAAAGGCAGCGGCACAGATACGCAGTATTTT.

This clone came up once. J is TRBJ2-1 and V is TRBV27; no definite D call. The V and J ends lost 2 bases and 4 bases respectively, with 9 bases between them. Germline CDR1 and CDR2: MNHEY and SMNVEV (reference sequence). This CDR3 has 14 amino acids. The CDR3 sequence is CASSLIGPYNEQFF. CDR3 nucleotides: TGTGCCAGCAGTTTAATCGGACCGTACAATGAGCAGTTCTTC.

V usage is TRBV30 and J usage is TRBJ2-1, with D maybe TRBD2 (5 bases). The CDR3 has 10 residues. The germline V gene has CDR1 GTSNPN and CDR2 SVGIG (reference sequence). V lost 6 bases and J 7 bases, leaving 7 bases between the germline ends. CDR3 amino acids: CACGSNEQFF. The CDR3, as DNA: TGTGCCTGTGGGAGTAATGAGCAGTTCTTC.